This T cell receptor beta chain was recovered during a study of T cells in Graves' hyperthyroidism and ophthalmopathy. Amplification of TCR beta CDR3 regions used RNA as the template. The TCR CDR3 first-round RT-PCR relied on the HTBI primer set. TCRdb redid the calling of the multiplex PCR reads with MiXCR, one entry per CDR3 protein. The sample shows more than 300,000 distinct CDR3 sequences, about 14% of them seen only once. Trimming left V 4 bases short and J 8 bases short, with 18 bases between. The V gene's germline CDR1 is SGDLS and CDR2 YYNGEE. CDR3 length: 14 amino acids. Many counts were recorded for this clonotype.

Material: blood. This sequence originates from a woman aged 25 to 39 with Graves' ophthalmopathy. The chain couples TRBV9 to TRBJ1-1; D is uncertain. Written as DNA, the CDR3 is TGTGCCAGCAGCCCCCCCGGGTCCTCTGAGGAAGCTTTCTTT. Amino acid sequence: CASSPPGSSEEAFF. Combining the CDR3 with reference TRBV9 and TRBJ1-1 gives the whole variable domain DSGVTQTPKHLITATGQRVTLRCSPRSGDLSVYWYQQSLDQGLQFLIQYYNGEERAKGNILERFSAQQFPDLHSELNLSSLELGDSALYFCASSPPGSSEEAFFGQGTRLTVV.